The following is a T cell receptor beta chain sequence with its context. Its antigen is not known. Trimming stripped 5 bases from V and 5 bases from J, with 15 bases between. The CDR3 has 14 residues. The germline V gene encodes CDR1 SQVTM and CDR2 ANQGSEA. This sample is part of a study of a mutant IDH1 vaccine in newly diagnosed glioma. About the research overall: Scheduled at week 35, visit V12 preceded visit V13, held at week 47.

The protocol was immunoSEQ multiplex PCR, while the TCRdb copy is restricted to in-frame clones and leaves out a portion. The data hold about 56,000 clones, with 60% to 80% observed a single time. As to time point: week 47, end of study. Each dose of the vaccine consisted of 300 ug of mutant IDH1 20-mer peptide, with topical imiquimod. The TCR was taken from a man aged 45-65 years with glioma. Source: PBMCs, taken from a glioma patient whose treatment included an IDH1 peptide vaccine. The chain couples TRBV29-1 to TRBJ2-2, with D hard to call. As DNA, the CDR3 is TGCAGCGTTTACGAGGATGTGGGAACCGGGGAGCTGTTTTTT. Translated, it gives CSVYEDVGTGELFF.